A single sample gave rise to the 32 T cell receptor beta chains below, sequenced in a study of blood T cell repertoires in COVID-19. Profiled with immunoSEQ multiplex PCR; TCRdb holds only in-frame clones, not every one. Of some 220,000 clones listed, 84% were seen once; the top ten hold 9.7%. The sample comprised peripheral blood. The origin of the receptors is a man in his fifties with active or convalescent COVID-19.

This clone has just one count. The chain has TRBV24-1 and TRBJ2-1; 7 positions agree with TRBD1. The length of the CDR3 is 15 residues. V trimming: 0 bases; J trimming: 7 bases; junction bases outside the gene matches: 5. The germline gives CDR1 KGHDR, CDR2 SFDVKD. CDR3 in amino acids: CATSDLGTDVNEQFF. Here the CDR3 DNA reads TGTGCCACCAGTGATTTGGGGACAGACGTGAATGAGCAGTTCTTC.

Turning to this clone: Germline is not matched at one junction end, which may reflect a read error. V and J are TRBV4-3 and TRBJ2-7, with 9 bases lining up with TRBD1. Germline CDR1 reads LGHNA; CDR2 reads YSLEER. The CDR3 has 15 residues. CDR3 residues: CASSHGTGTLLQRHF. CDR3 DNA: TGCGCCAGCAGCCATGGGACAGGGACCCTCCTACAAAGACACTTC.

CDR3 sequence: CARKGKVGNEQFF. CDR3 nucleotides: TGTGCCAGGAAGGGGAAAGTTGGAAATGAGCAGTTCTTC. The chain has TRBV12-3 or TRBV12-4 and TRBJ2-1; possibly TRBD1 for D (5 bases). Trimming stripped 9 bases from V and 7 bases from J, with 16 bases between. The CDR3 loop spans 13 amino acids.

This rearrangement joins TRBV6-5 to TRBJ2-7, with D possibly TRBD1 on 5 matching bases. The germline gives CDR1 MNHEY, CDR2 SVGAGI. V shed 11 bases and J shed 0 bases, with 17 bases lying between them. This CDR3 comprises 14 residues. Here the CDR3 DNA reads TGTGCCTGCCGAGACAGCGCCACCTCCTACGAGCAGTACGTC. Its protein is CACRDSATSYEQYV.

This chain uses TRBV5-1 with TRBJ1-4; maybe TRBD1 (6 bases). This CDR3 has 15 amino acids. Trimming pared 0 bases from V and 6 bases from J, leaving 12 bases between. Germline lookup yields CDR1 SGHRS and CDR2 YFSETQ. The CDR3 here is CASSLAQGRDEKLFF. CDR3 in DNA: TGCGCCAGCAGCTTGGCGCAGGGGAGGGATGAAAAACTGTTTTTT.

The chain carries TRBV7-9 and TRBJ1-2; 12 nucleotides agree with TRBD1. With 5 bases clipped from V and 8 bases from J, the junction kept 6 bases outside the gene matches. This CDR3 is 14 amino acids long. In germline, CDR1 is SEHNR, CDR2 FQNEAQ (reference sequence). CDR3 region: CASSPGQGAEGYTF. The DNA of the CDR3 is TGTGCCAGCAGCCCGGGACAGGGGGCGGAGGGCTACACCTTC.

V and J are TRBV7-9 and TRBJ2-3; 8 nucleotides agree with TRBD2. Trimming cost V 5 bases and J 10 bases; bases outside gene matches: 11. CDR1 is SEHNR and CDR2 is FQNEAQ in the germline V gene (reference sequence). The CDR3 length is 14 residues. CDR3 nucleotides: TGTGCCAGCAGCGATAACCGGGAGGGCCGATCGCAGTATTTT. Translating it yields CASSDNREGRSQYF.

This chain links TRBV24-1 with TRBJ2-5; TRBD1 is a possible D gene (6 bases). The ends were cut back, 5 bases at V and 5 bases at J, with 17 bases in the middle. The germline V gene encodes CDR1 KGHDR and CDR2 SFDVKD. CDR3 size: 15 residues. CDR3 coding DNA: TGTGCCACCAGTGGGGTCAGGGGTTCAGGGGAGACCCAGTACTTC. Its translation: CATSGVRGSGETQYF.

The CDR3 DNA is TGTGCCAGCAGTCGGACAGGGCTCTACAATGAGCAGTTCTTC. As protein: CASSRTGLYNEQFF. This chain connects TRBV6-4 to TRBJ2-1; 8 nucleotides agree with TRBD1. The germline V gene has CDR1 MRHNA and CDR2 SNTAGT. This CDR3 has 14 residues. V dropped 5 bases and J dropped 3; count of bases not matched to a gene: 3.

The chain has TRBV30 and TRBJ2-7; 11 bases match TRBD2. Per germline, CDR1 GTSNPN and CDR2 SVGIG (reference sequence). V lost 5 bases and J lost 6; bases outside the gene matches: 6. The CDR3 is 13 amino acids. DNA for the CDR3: TGTGCCTGGTCACTAGCGGGAGTTGCCGAGCAGTACTTC. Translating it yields CAWSLAGVAEQYF.

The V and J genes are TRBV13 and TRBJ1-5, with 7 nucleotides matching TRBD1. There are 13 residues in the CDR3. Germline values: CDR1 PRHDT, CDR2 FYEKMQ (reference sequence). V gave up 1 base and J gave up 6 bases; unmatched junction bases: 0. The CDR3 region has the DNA TGTGCCAGCAGCTTAGCAGGGGGTCAGCCCCAGCATTTT. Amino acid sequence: CASSLAGGQPQHF.

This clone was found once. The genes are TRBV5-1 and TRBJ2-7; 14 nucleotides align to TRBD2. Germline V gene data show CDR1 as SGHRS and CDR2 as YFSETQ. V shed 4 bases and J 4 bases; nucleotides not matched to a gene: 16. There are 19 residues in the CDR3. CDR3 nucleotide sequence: TGCGCCAGCAGCGTAGCCGGGACTAGCGGGAGTTCCAACCTTTACGAGCAGTACTTC. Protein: CASSVAGTSGSSNLYEQYF.

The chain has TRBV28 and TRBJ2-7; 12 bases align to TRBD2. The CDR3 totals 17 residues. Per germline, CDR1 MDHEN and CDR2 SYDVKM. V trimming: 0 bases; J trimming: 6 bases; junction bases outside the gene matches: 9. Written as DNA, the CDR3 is TGTGCCAGCAGTTTATGGCGGCTAGCGGGAGGGCCGGGCGAGCAGTACTTC. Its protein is CASSLWRLAGGPGEQYF.

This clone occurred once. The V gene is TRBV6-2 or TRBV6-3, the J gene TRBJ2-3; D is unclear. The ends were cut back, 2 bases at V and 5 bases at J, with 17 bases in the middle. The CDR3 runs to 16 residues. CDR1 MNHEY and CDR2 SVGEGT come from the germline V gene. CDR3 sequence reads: CASSYADGYWRDTQYF. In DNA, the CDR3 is TGTGCCAGCAGTTACGCCGACGGGTACTGGAGAGATACGCAGTATTTT.

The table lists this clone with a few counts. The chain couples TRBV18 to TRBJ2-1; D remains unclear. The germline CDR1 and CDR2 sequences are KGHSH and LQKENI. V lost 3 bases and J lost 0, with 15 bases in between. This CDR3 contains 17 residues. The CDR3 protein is CASSPNSPTNSYNEQFF. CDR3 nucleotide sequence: TGTGCCAGCTCACCCAACTCTCCTACGAACTCCTACAATGAGCAGTTCTTC.

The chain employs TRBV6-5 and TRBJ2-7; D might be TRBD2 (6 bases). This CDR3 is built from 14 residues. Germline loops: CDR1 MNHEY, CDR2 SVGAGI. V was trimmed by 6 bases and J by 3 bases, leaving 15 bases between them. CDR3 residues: CASSPGRTGYEQYF. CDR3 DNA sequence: TGTGCCAGCAGCCCCGGGAGAACGGGCTACGAGCAGTACTTC.

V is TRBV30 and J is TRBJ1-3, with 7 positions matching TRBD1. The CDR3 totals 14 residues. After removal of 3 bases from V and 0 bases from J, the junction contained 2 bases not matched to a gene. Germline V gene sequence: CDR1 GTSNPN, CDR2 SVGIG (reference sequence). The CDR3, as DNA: TGTGCCTGGAGGTCAGGGGGCTCTGGAAACACCATATATTTT. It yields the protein CAWRSGGSGNTIYF.

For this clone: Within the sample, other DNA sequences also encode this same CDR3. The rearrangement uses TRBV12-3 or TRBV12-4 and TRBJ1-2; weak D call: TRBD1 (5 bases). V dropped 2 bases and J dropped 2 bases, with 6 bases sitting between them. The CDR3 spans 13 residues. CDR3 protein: CASSLTGNYGYTF. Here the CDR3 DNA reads TGTGCCAGCAGTTTAACAGGCAACTATGGCTACACCTTC.

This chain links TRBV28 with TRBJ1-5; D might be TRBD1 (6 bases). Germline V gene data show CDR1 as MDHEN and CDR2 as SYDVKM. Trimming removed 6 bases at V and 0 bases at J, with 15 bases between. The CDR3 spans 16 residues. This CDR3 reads CASSPGTFYSNQPQHF. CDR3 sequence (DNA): TGTGCCAGCAGCCCTGGGACATTCTATAGCAATCAGCCCCAGCATTTT.

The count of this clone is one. This CDR3 is CASSLSWGRDNSPLHF. CDR3 DNA: TGTGCCAGCAGCTTAAGTTGGGGGCGCGATAATTCACCCCTCCACTTT. The rearrangement links TRBV7-2 to TRBJ1-6; maybe TRBD1 (6 bases). Trimming shortened V by 2 bases and J by 5 bases, and 13 bases separated the two germline ends. The length of the CDR3 is 16 residues. Looked up from germline, CDR1 is SGHTA and CDR2 is FQGNSA.

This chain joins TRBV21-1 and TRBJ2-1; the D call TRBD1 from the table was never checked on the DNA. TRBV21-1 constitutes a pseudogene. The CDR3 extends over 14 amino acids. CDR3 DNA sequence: TGTGCCAGCAGCAAAGCGGGACAGGTCTATGAGCAGTTCTTC. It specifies CASSKAGQVYEQFF.

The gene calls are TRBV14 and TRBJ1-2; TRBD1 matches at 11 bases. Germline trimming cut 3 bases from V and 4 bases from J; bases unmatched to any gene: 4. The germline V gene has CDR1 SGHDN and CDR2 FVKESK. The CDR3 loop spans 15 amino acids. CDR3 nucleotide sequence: TGTGCCAGCAGCCAGACGGGGACAGGGGGCTATGGCTACACCTTC. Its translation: CASSQTGTGGYGYTF.

CDR3 in DNA: TGCGCCAGCAGCTTGCCAGGGCTGCCTAACTATGGCTACACCTTC. Encoded protein: CASSLPGLPNYGYTF. The chain carries TRBV5-1 and TRBJ1-2; the D gene is possibly TRBD1 (5 bases). Germline CDR1 reads SGHRS; CDR2 reads YFSETQ. The length of the CDR3 is 15 residues. V was cut by 1 base and J by 0 bases, with 10 bases left in between.

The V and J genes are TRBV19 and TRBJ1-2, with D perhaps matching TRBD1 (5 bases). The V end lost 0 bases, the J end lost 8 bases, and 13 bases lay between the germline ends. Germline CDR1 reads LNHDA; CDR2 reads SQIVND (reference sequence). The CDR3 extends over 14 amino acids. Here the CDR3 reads CASSIEPGLRGYTF. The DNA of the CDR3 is TGTGCCAGTAGTATAGAGCCAGGGCTGAGAGGCTACACCTTC. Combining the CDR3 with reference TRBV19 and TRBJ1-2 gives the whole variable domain DGGITQSPKYLFRKEGQNVTLSCEQNLNHDAMYWYRQDPGQGLRLIYYSQIVNDFQKGDIAEGYSVSREKKESFPLTVTSAQKNPTAFYLCASSIEPGLRGYTFGSGTRLTVV.

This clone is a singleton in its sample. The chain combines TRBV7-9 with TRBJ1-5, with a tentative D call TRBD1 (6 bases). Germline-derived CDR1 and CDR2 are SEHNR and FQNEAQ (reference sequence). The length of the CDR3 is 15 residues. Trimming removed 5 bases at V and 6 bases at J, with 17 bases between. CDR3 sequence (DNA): TGTGCCAGCAGCCAGGGGCTGGGGTCCATTCAGCCCCAGCATTTT. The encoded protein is CASSQGLGSIQPQHF.

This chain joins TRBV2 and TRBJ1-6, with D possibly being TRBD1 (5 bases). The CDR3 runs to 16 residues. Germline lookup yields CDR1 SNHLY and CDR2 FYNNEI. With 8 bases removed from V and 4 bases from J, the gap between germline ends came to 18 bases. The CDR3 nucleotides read TGTGCCAGCTACAGGCAGGGCATAATTTATAATTCACCCCTCCACTTT. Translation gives CASYRQGIIYNSPLHF.

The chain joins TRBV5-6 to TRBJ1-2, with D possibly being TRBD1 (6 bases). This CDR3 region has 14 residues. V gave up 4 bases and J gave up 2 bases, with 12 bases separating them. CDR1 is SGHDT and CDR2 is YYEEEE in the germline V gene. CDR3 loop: CASSPGGANYGYTF. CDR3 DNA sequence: TGTGCCAGCAGCCCCGGGGGGGCCAACTATGGCTACACCTTC.

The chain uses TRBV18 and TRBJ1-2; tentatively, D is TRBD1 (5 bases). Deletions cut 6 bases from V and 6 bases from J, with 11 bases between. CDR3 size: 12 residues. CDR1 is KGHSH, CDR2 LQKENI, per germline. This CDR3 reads CASSDQGDGYTF. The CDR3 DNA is TGTGCCAGCTCGGACCAGGGCGATGGCTACACCTTC. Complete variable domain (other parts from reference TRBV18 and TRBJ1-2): NAGVMQNPRHLVRRRGQEARLRCSPMKGHSHVYWYRQLPEEGLKFMVYLQKENIIDESGMPKERFSAEFPKEGPSILRIQQVVRGDSAAYFCASSDQGDGYTFGSGTRLTVV.

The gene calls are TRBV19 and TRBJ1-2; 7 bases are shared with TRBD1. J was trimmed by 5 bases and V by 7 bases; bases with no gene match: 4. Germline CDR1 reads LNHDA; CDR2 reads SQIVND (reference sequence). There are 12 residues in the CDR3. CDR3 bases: TGTGCCAGTACCGACAGGGTTTATGGCTACACCTTC. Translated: CASTDRVYGYTF.

CDR3 nucleotide sequence: TGTGCCAGCGATTCGACAGGGGGATATGGCTACACCTTC. Translated: CASDSTGGYGYTF. The J gene is TRBJ1-2, the V gene TRBV12-3 or TRBV12-4; 9 bases line up with TRBD1. The CDR3 runs to 13 residues. V gave up 8 bases and J gave up 5 bases; unmatched junction bases: 6.

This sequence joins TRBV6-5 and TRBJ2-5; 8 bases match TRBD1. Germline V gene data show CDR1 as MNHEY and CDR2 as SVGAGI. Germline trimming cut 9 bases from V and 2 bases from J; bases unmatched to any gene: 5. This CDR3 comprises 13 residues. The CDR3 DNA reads TGTGCCAGTCCCACAGGGGGACAAGAGACCCAGTACTTC. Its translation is CASPTGGQETQYF.

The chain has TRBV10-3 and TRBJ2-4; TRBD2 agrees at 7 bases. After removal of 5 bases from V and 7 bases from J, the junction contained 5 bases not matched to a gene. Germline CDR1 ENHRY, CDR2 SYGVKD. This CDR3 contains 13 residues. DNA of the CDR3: TGTGCCATCAGTTCGGGGGAGGGTAACATTCAGTACTTC. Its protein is CAISSGEGNIQYF.